These 32 T cell receptor beta chains came from one sample sequenced in a study of cytomegalovirus exposure and HLA in healthy donors. PCR amplification relied on 60 Vbeta primers (plus 13 Jbeta primers). Here immunoSEQ multiplex PCR was the method, and the copy in TCRdb shows in-frame clones only, minus some. The table has around 180,000 clones, around 80% seen once. Source material: PBMCs. The receptors here all came from a woman aged 25 to 45 in good health and CMV-seropositive.

This CDR3 reads CAWNRGRENYGYTF. The CDR3 DNA sequence: TGTGCCTGGAATCGGGGCCGGGAGAACTATGGCTACACCTTC. The rearrangement joins TRBV30 to TRBJ1-2, with D possibly being TRBD1 (5 bases). CDR1 and CDR2 (germline): GTSNPN, SVGIG (reference sequence). The CDR3 is 14 amino acids. Trimming pared 4 bases from V and 2 bases from J, leaving 14 bases between.

This clone occurred once. The CDR3 loop reads CASSFTTGTGATDTQYF. The CDR3 DNA is TGTGCCAGCAGCTTCACGACCGGGACAGGGGCCACAGATACGCAGTATTTT. This rearrangement joins TRBV7-8 to TRBJ2-3, with 10 bases fitting TRBD1. The germline CDR1 and CDR2 sequences are SGHVS and FQNEAQ. This CDR3 spans 17 amino acids. Trimming at V came to 3 bases and at J to 2 bases, leaving 8 bases not matched to a gene.

This clone was detected only once. V is TRBV6-1 and J is TRBJ2-1; TRBD1 aligns across 12 bases. V shed 6 bases, J shed 7 bases, and the junction held 7 bases outside the gene matches. CDR3 length: 15 residues. Germline assignment: CDR1 MNHNS and CDR2 SASEGT. This CDR3 reads CASRVPGQGANEQFF. In DNA, the CDR3 is TGTGCCAGCAGGGTACCGGGACAGGGGGCGAATGAGCAGTTCTTC.

This clone has just a few counts. The rearrangement joins TRBV11-2 to TRBJ1-2; 7 bases are a match to TRBD1. The CDR3 is 12 residues long. V shed 1 base, J shed 8 bases, and the junction held 1 base outside the gene matches. The germline V gene has CDR1 SGHAT and CDR2 FQNNGV. The CDR3 coding sequence is TGTGCCAGCAGCTTAGGGGGACAGGGCTACACCTTC. This encodes CASSLGGQGYTF. The full variable domain, completed using reference TRBV11-2 and TRBJ1-2, is EAGVAQSPRYKIIEKRQSVAFWCNPISGHATLYWYQQILGQGPKLLIQFQNNGVVDDSQLPKDRFSAERLKGVDSTLKIQPAKLEDSAVYLCASSLGGQGYTFGSGTRLTVV.

This clone was detected once. The rearrangement links TRBV9 to TRBJ2-5, with D unresolved. CDR3 size: 16 residues. Per germline, CDR1 SGDLS and CDR2 YYNGEE. Trimming cost V 3 bases and J 5 bases, with 20 bases left between them. CDR3 DNA: TGTGCCAGCAGCGCGGATAGTGTTCGGGTCGGGGAGACCCAGTACTTC. As protein: CASSADSVRVGETQYF.

The CDR3 loop is CASSSHGVGTEAFF. CDR3 nucleotides: TGTGCCAGCAGTTCCCACGGGGTTGGTACTGAAGCTTTCTTT. The chain links TRBV6-6 to TRBJ1-1; D call uncertain. Trimming took 4 bases from V and 5 from J, leaving 14 bases between them. Germline CDR1 reads MNHNY; CDR2 reads SVGAGI (reference sequence). The CDR3 loop spans 14 amino acids.

The V gene is TRBV7-7, the J gene TRBJ1-1, with a weak D call TRBD1 (5 bases). The V end lost 5 bases, the J end lost 6 bases, and 16 bases lay between the germline ends. The V gene's germline CDR1 is SSHAT and CDR2 FNYEAQ (reference sequence). The CDR3 is 14 amino acids. The CDR3: CASSQSPQGSEAFF. CDR3 coding DNA: TGTGCCAGCAGCCAATCACCCCAGGGTTCTGAAGCTTTCTTT.

This chain links TRBV30 with TRBJ2-3, with 7 positions matching TRBD2. Losses at the gene ends were 2 bases for V and 1 base for J; bases not matched to a gene: 9. Germline V gene lookup returns CDR1 GTSNPN and CDR2 SVGIG (reference sequence). The CDR3 runs 16 residues. The CDR3 sequence: CAWSSVGLDGTDTQYF. As DNA, the CDR3 is TGTGCCTGGAGTTCCGTCGGACTAGACGGCACAGATACGCAGTATTTT.

This rearrangement joins TRBV5-4 to TRBJ1-2; possibly TRBD1 for D (5 bases). Germline V gene sequence: CDR1 SGHNT, CDR2 YYREEE (reference sequence). CDR3 length equals 15 residues. Trimming removed 4 bases from V and 0 bases from J, with 13 bases in between. CDR3 DNA: TGTGCCAGCAGCCCCGGGACTCAAGCTAACTATGGCTACACCTTC. Encoded protein: CASSPGTQANYGYTF.

This rearrangement joins TRBV6-5 to TRBJ2-1, with D maybe TRBD2 (7 bases). V lost 5 bases to trimming and J lost 14 bases, with 19 bases between them. Germline V gene data show CDR1 as MNHEY and CDR2 as SVGAGI. The CDR3 length is 13 residues. CDR3 residues: CASSPRGGVAEFF. Written as DNA, the CDR3 is TGTGCCAGCAGTCCCAGAGGGGGGGTAGCGGAGTTCTTC.

The chain is built from TRBV11-2 and TRBJ2-7, with 10 bases that match TRBD1. The germline gives CDR1 SGHAT, CDR2 FQNNGV. The length of the CDR3 is 15 residues. The V gene end was trimmed by 4 bases and the J gene end by 0 bases; junction bases not matched to a gene: 3. The CDR3 is CASSSDRGSSYEQYF. CDR3 coding DNA: TGTGCCAGCAGCTCGGACAGGGGGAGCTCCTACGAGCAGTACTTC.

This clone was seen only a few times. The V gene is TRBV5-5, the J gene TRBJ1-2, with a possible D match to TRBD1 (5 bases). The germline V gene has CDR1 SGHKS and CDR2 YYEKEE (reference sequence). V gave up 0 bases and J gave up 3 bases, with 12 bases separating them. The CDR3 length is 15 residues. The CDR3 DNA sequence: TGTGCCAGCAGCTTGGACCGACAGACCTACTATGGCTACACCTTC. Its translation is CASSLDRQTYYGYTF. Full variable domain (remainder filled in from reference TRBV5-5 and TRBJ1-2): DAGVTQSPTHLIKTRGQQVTLRCSPISGHKSVSWYQQVLGQGPQFIFQYYEKEERGRGNFPDRFSARQFPNYSSELNVNALLLGDSALYLCASSLDRQTYYGYTFGSGTRLTVV.

This clone was recorded once. The J gene is TRBJ2-1, the V gene TRBV10-3, with TRBD1 matching 8 bases. V shed 1 base, J shed 9 bases, and the junction held 2 bases outside the gene matches. Germline V gene sequence: CDR1 ENHRY, CDR2 SYGVKD. The CDR3 contains 13 residues. The CDR3 region is CAISEYRGFEQFF. The CDR3 coding sequence is TGTGCCATCAGTGAGTACAGGGGGTTTGAGCAGTTCTTC.

The rearrangement links TRBV4-3 to TRBJ2-1; no clear D. The germline CDR1 and CDR2 sequences are LGHNA and YSLEER. There are 15 residues in the CDR3. Trimming left V 0 bases short and J 0 bases short, with 6 bases between. CDR3 loop: CASSQDRHSYNEQFF. The CDR3 bases are TGCGCCAGCAGCCAAGACCGACACTCCTACAATGAGCAGTTCTTC.

The chain couples TRBV28 to TRBJ2-5; the D gene is possibly TRBD2 (5 bases). The CDR3 is 14 residues long. Trimming took 2 bases from V and 7 from J, leaving 14 bases between them. CDR1 is MDHEN, CDR2 SYDVKM, per germline. As DNA, the CDR3 is TGTGCCAGCAGTTTAGGCCAGGTTGGGAGGACCCAGTACTTC. Translating it yields CASSLGQVGRTQYF. The full variable domain, rest sourced from reference TRBV28 and TRBJ2-5, is DVKVTQSSRYLVKRTGEKVFLECVQDMDHENMFWYRQDPGLGLRLIYFSYDVKMKEKGDIPEGYSVSREKKERFSLILESASTNQTSMYLCASSLGQVGRTQYFGPGTRLLVL.

As DNA, the CDR3 is TGTGCCAGCAGAAGCCCACACAGGGGTGGGGAGACCCAGTACTTC. This sequence encodes CASRSPHRGGETQYF. The gene calls are TRBV27 and TRBJ2-5; TRBD1 matches 7 bases. V trimming: 6 bases; J trimming: 5 bases; junction bases outside the gene matches: 12. The CDR3 contains 15 residues. CDR1 and CDR2 (germline): MNHEY, SMNVEV (reference sequence).

This rearrangement joins TRBV13 to TRBJ2-5, with 9 bases matching TRBD2. CDR1 and CDR2 (germline): PRHDT, FYEKMQ (reference sequence). With V trimmed by 6 bases and J by 0 bases, 5 bases remained unmatched. The CDR3 is 15 residues long. CDR3 coding DNA: TGTGCCAGCAGTCTAGAGCGGGAGGACCAAGAGACCCAGTACTTC. It is translated as CASSLEREDQETQYF.

The chain carries TRBV11-2 and TRBJ2-1; possible D gene TRBD2, 6 bases. CDR3 length equals 13 residues. Germline V lookup: CDR1 SGHAT, CDR2 FQNNGV. V was clipped by 5 bases and J by 6 bases, with 11 bases between them. CDR3: CASSLSGGNEQFF. DNA for the CDR3: TGTGCCAGCAGCCTTAGCGGAGGCAATGAGCAGTTCTTC.

Points on this clone: The same CDR3 arises from other DNA sequences in this sample as well. The rearrangement links TRBV4-2 to TRBJ1-4; 11 bases agree with TRBD1. V dropped 1 base and J dropped 7; count of bases not matched to a gene: 2. Germline CDR1 LGHNA, CDR2 YNFKEQ. The CDR3 totals 15 residues. CDR3 bases: TGTGCCAGCAGCCAAGTTGGGACAGGGGGTGAAAAACTGTTTTTT. Its protein is CASSQVGTGGEKLFF.

The genes are TRBV2 and TRBJ2-3; 11 bases line up with TRBD1. Germline CDR1 SNHLY, CDR2 FYNNEI. With V trimmed by 4 bases and J by 9 bases, 9 bases remained unmatched. This CDR3 is built from 15 residues. The CDR3 loop is CASSVTRGQGDTQYF. As DNA, the CDR3 is TGTGCCAGCAGTGTGACGCGGGGACAGGGGGACACGCAGTATTTT.

The rearrangement links TRBV5-1 to TRBJ2-1; 11 bases map to TRBD1. CDR1 is SGHRS and CDR2 is YFSETQ in the germline V gene. Trimming took 4 bases from V and 4 from J; bases not matched to a gene: 4. The CDR3 extends over 15 amino acids. The CDR3 nucleotides read TGCGCCAGCAGCCTGGGACAGGGGGGATACAATGAGCAGTTCTTC. This codes for CASSLGQGGYNEQFF.

The chain uses TRBV4-1 and TRBJ2-5; D uncertain. The ends were cut back, 0 bases at V and 5 bases at J, with 19 bases in the middle. This CDR3 is built from 17 residues. Germline CDR1 reads MGHRA; CDR2 reads YSYEKL. In nucleotides, the CDR3 is TGCGCCAGCAGCCAAGATAGTACAGCCAAGGTGTGGGAGACCCAGTACTTC. Its protein is CASSQDSTAKVWETQYF.

The chain uses TRBV12-5 and TRBJ2-7, with 7 bases identical to TRBD1. The CDR3 has 16 residues. From germline, CDR1 is LGHNT and CDR2 FRNRAP. V was clipped by 0 bases and J by 1 base; unmatched bases: 6. The CDR3 region is CASGLVLGDSSYEQYF. The CDR3 nucleotides read TGTGCTAGTGGTTTGGTACTGGGGGACAGTTCCTACGAGCAGTACTTC.

V and J are TRBV27 and TRBJ2-7; D is uncertain. The CDR3 is made up of 15 amino acids. V was pared by 0 bases and J by 3 bases, with 12 bases between. Germline CDR1 is MNHEY and CDR2 is SMNVEV (reference sequence). The CDR3 region is CASSLSVRKLYEQYF. The CDR3 DNA sequence: TGTGCCAGCAGTTTATCGGTGAGAAAGCTCTACGAGCAGTACTTC.

This clone was recorded a few times. The chain employs TRBV4-1 and TRBJ2-2, with TRBD1 matching 9 bases. Germline-derived CDR1 and CDR2 are MGHRA and YSYEKL. V lost 6 bases and J lost 5; bases outside the gene matches: 4. The CDR3 extends over 14 amino acids. The CDR3 sequence is CASRGTGNTGELFF. CDR3 DNA sequence: TGCGCCAGCAGGGGGACAGGGAATACCGGGGAGCTGTTTTTT.

The chain employs TRBV19 and TRBJ1-1; 8 nucleotides align to TRBD1. The CDR3 runs 13 residues. The V gene's germline CDR1 is LNHDA and CDR2 SQIVND (reference sequence). J gave up 1 base and V 9 bases, and 4 bases lay outside the gene matches. CDR3 region: CASKTGANTEAFF. CDR3 in DNA: TGTGCCAGCAAGACAGGGGCGAACACTGAAGCTTTCTTT.

The rearrangement joins TRBV15 to TRBJ2-7; 8 nucleotides match TRBD2. The CDR3 has 17 amino acids. CDR1 and CDR2 (germline): LNHNV, YYDKDF (reference sequence). Trimming at V came to 3 bases and at J to 2 bases, leaving 12 bases not matched to a gene. For the CDR3, the DNA is TGTGCCACCAGCAGGATGGGCAGCGGGAGCCGCCCCTACGAGCAGTACTTC. Translating it yields CATSRMGSGSRPYEQYF.

J is TRBJ2-5 and V is TRBV9; the D gene is possibly TRBD2 (6 bases). Trimming took 2 bases from V and 4 from J, leaving 15 bases between them. Germline CDR1 is SGDLS and CDR2 is YYNGEE. The CDR3 runs to 15 residues. The CDR3 DNA follows: TGTGCCAGCAGCGTGGACGGGAGTGTGGGAGAGACCCAGTACTTC. It is translated as CASSVDGSVGETQYF.

The chain carries TRBV4-3 and TRBJ1-4; no reliable D call. V shed 4 bases and J shed 4 bases, with 7 bases lying between them. The CDR3 is 13 residues long. CDR1 LGHNA and CDR2 YSLEER come from the germline V gene. Written as DNA, the CDR3 is TGCGCCAGCAGCCGAGATAATAATGAAAAACTGTTTTTT. This encodes CASSRDNNEKLFF.

The chain recombines TRBV29-1 with TRBJ1-1; 7 bases align to TRBD1. Looked up from germline, CDR1 is SQVTM and CDR2 is ANQGSEA. This CDR3 is built from 14 residues. V dropped 7 bases and J dropped 3; count of bases not matched to a gene: 11. This CDR3 is CSADRMAYYTEAFF. The CDR3, as DNA: TGCAGCGCGGACAGGATGGCCTATTACACTGAAGCTTTCTTT.

The CDR3 DNA reads as TGTGCCAGCAGTAACAGGGCCGGAAGGACCGGGGAGCTGTTTTTT. Translating gives CASSNRAGRTGELFF. The chain has TRBV6-1 and TRBJ2-2; perhaps TRBD1 as D (6 bases). The germline V gene has CDR1 MNHNS and CDR2 SASEGT. The CDR3 covers 15 residues. Trimming pared 5 bases from V and 5 bases from J, leaving 15 bases between.

This clone was seen more than once but under ten times. V gene TRBV6-1 combines with J gene TRBJ1-2, with 8 bases lining up with TRBD1. CDR3 length: 13 residues. V trimming: 4 bases; J trimming: 6 bases; junction bases outside the gene matches: 4. From germline, CDR1 is MNHNS and CDR2 SASEGT. The DNA for the CDR3 is TGTGCCAGCAGTGTGCAGGGACAGGATGGCTACACCTTC. Encoded protein: CASSVQGQDGYTF.